These 19 T cell receptor beta chains share one sample of origin, sequenced in a study of T cells expressing NK-cell markers. From its re-call of the 5' RACE reads, TCRdb lists each CDR3 protein once, without DNA. This sample's table reports over 200,000 distinct CDR3 sequences. The sample taken for sequencing was blood T cells: a sorted CD56 or NKG2C T cell subset, CD4+ or CD8+ T cells, or bulk PBMC T cells (not recorded which). These receptors were obtained from a man aged 18 to 30 in good health.

This sequence joins TRBV12-3 or TRBV12-4 and TRBJ2-1; the TCRdb call, TRBD2, lacks DNA for checking. The CDR3 is 12 amino acids. CDR3: CASSLGGSPALF.

The chain employs TRBV12-3 or TRBV12-4 and TRBJ2-1; no DNA is available, so the TRBD1 call from TCRdb remains unchecked. CDR3 length: 13 residues. The CDR3 reads CASSLPGRTEQFF.

The chain links TRBV10-3 to TRBJ2-4; lacking DNA, the TRBD2 call made by TCRdb goes unchecked. The CDR3 length is 15 residues. Looked up from germline, CDR1 is ENHRY and CDR2 is SYGVKD. CDR3 loop: CAISGEGLAKNIQYF.

The V gene is TRBV7-6, the J gene TRBJ2-1; checking the TCRdb D call of TRBD2 is not possible without DNA. The CDR3 contains 16 residues. Germline V gene lookup returns CDR1 SGHVS and CDR2 FNYEAQ. CDR3 protein: CASSHLELAAYNEQFF.

The chain uses TRBV12-3 or TRBV12-4 and TRBJ2-3; TCRdb outputs TRBD2, but without DNA this stays unchecked. CDR3 size: 16 residues. CDR3: CASKGLAGTYTDTQYF.

V gene TRBV15 combines with J gene TRBJ2-1; the D gene TCRdb calls, TRBD1, cannot be checked with no DNA. The germline V gene has CDR1 LNHNV and CDR2 YYDKDF (reference sequence). The CDR3 spans 17 residues. The CDR3 sequence is CATSRERPGGTTNEQFF.

The chain links TRBV10-3 to TRBJ2-1; checking the TCRdb D call of TRBD1 is not possible without DNA. The germline V gene encodes CDR1 ENHRY and CDR2 SYGVKD. The CDR3 contains 13 residues. CDR3 loop: CAISIQGAYEQFF.

This chain connects TRBV12-3 or TRBV12-4 to TRBJ1-4. This CDR3 is 14 amino acids long. The CDR3 is CASSLRGGGEKLFF.

The gene calls are TRBV12-3 or TRBV12-4 and TRBJ1-5; the D gene TCRdb calls, TRBD1, cannot be checked with no DNA. The CDR3 runs 15 residues. The chain's CDR3 is CASRTGRQGNQPQHF.

This chain uses TRBV11-1 with TRBJ2-5; as DNA is missing, the TRBD2 call by TCRdb cannot be tested. The CDR3 totals 14 residues. The germline CDR1 and CDR2 sequences are SGHAT and FQDESV (reference sequence). Here the CDR3 reads CASSLANSEETQYF. Full variable domain (rest looked up from reference TRBV11-1 and TRBJ2-5): EAEVAQSPRYKITEKSQAVAFWCDPISGHATLYWYRQILGQGPELLVQFQDESVVDDSQLPKDRFSAERLKGVDSTLKIQPAELGDSAMYLCASSLANSEETQYFGPGTRLLVL.

This CDR3 is CASSADRGNFNQPQHF. The V gene is TRBV7-9, the J gene TRBJ1-5; the TCRdb call, TRBD1, lacks DNA for checking. The CDR3 contains 16 residues. Germline V gene lookup returns CDR1 SEHNR and CDR2 FQNEAQ (reference sequence).

The gene calls are TRBV4-3 and TRBJ2-3; lacking DNA, the TRBD1 call made by TCRdb goes unchecked. The CDR3 has 15 amino acids. Germline CDR1 LGHNA, CDR2 YSLEER. Here the CDR3 reads CASREGGFSTDTQYF.

The V gene is TRBV23-1, the J gene TRBJ2-3; the D gene TCRdb calls, TRBD1, cannot be checked with no DNA. TRBV23-1 is identified as an open reading frame with a role that is uncertain. CDR3 size: 15 residues. This CDR3 is CASSQRGAGTDTQYF.

The chain joins TRBV29-1 to TRBJ2-1. The CDR3 sequence is 16 residues long. Germline lookup yields CDR1 SQVTM and CDR2 ANQGSEA. The CDR3 loop reads CSAEYAAGSSYNEQFF.

The V and J genes are TRBV5-1 and TRBJ2-1; TCRdb reports TRBD2, a call that lacks DNA to check it against. Germline assignment: CDR1 SGHRS and CDR2 YFSETQ. The length of the CDR3 is 15 residues. The CDR3 reads CASSAGLAGGGEQFF.

The chain links TRBV20-1 to TRBJ1-5. The CDR3 loop spans 15 amino acids. In germline, CDR1 is DFQATT, CDR2 SNEGSKA (reference sequence). The CDR3 region is CSARGRAGNNQPQHF.

The chain combines TRBV10-3 with TRBJ2-1; TCRdb names TRBD2, which stays unverified in the absence of DNA. This CDR3 contains 13 residues. Germline-derived CDR1 and CDR2 are ENHRY and SYGVKD. CDR3 protein: CAISENSGGEQFF.

The chain recombines TRBV9 with TRBJ2-3; TCRdb lists TRBD2, though no DNA is available to test this call. Germline CDR1 SGDLS, CDR2 YYNGEE. The CDR3 contains 15 residues. The chain's CDR3 is CASSPAGGITDTQYF.

This sequence joins TRBV29-1 and TRBJ2-1; TCRdb selects TRBD2, and the lack of DNA leaves this call unchecked. CDR3 length: 12 amino acids. Germline CDR1 is SQVTM and CDR2 is ANQGSEA. The CDR3 here is CSVEGWRAEQFF.